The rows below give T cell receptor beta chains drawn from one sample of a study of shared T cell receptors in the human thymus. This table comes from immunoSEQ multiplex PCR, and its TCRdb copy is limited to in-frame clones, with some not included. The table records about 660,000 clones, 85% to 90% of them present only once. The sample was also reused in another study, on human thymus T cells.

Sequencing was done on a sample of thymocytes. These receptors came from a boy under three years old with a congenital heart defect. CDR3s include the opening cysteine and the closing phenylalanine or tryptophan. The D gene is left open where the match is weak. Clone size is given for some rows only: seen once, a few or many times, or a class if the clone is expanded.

CDR3nt: TGTGCCAGCAGCATCCCCAGGGGAAGGCATGGCTACACCTTC
CDR3aa: CASSIPRGRHGYTF
d_gene: -
abundance: -
j_gene: TRBJ1-2
v_gene: TRBV7-9

CDR3nt: TGTGCCAGCTCCCCGCGGGTAAAAAGTGGCACAGATACGCAGTATTTT
CDR3aa: CASSPRVKSGTDTQYF
d_gene: -
abundance: -
j_gene: TRBJ2-3
v_gene: TRBV18

CDR3nt: TGCGCCAGCAGCCCGGGACAGGGAGCAAGTAATGAAAAACTGTTTTTT
CDR3aa: CASSPGQGASNEKLFF
d_gene: TRBD1
abundance: once
j_gene: TRBJ1-4
v_gene: TRBV4-1

CDR3nt: TGTGCCAGCAGGACCCGGGGGGACAGGGCCCAAGAGACCCAGTACTTC
CDR3aa: CASRTRGDRAQETQYF
d_gene: TRBD1
abundance: -
j_gene: TRBJ2-5
v_gene: TRBV27

CDR3nt: TGTGCCAGCAGCTCCTCGGGACTAGATCTTGTGCAGTTCTTC
CDR3aa: CASSSSGLDLVQFF
d_gene: TRBD2
abundance: once
j_gene: TRBJ2-1
v_gene: TRBV7-2

CDR3nt: TGTGCCAGCAGCCGGAAAAGACAGGGGGAGGGAGCTTTCTTT
CDR3aa: CASSRKRQGEGAFF
d_gene: TRBD1
abundance: -
j_gene: TRBJ1-1
v_gene: TRBV27

CDR3nt: TGCGCCAGCAGCCAAGATAGGAGGCAGTACTTC
CDR3aa: CASSQDRRQYF
d_gene: -
abundance: -
j_gene: TRBJ2-7
v_gene: TRBV4-1

CDR3nt: TGTGCCAGCAGTGCTTACAGGGGGTGGCGTGAAAAACTGTTTTTT
CDR3aa: CASSAYRGWREKLFF
d_gene: TRBD1
abundance: -
j_gene: TRBJ1-4
v_gene: TRBV27

CDR3nt: TGTGCCAGCAGTGGAGGACTAGCGGAGTTGTCCTACGAGCAGTACTTC
CDR3aa: CASSGGLAELSYEQYF
d_gene: TRBD2
abundance: -
j_gene: TRBJ2-7
v_gene: TRBV2

CDR3nt: TGTGCCAGCAGCTATAGCCGGGACAGGGATGCCGGGGAGCTGTTTTTT
CDR3aa: CASSYSRDRDAGELFF
d_gene: TRBD1
abundance: -
j_gene: TRBJ2-2
v_gene: TRBV11-2

CDR3nt: TGTGCCAGCAGTGTGCAGGGGTTCCCTCAGCCCCAGCATTTT
CDR3aa: CASSVQGFPQPQHF
d_gene: -
abundance: -
j_gene: TRBJ1-5
v_gene: TRBV6-1

CDR3nt: TGTGCCAGCAGTTACTCGATCGGGAGGAGTAACACTGAAGCTTTCTTT
CDR3aa: CASSYSIGRSNTEAFF
d_gene: -
abundance: -
j_gene: TRBJ1-1
v_gene: TRBV6-5

CDR3nt: TGTGCCAGCTCCCCCGCCAGCGGGAGTAATGAGCAGTTCTTC
CDR3aa: CASSPASGSNEQFF
d_gene: TRBD2
abundance: -
j_gene: TRBJ2-1
v_gene: TRBV19

CDR3nt: TGCGCCAGCAGCTTGCGGGACAGGGCCTACAATGAGCAGTTCTTC
CDR3aa: CASSLRDRAYNEQFF
d_gene: TRBD1
abundance: -
j_gene: TRBJ2-1
v_gene: TRBV5-1

CDR3nt: TGTGCCAGCAGCCCCTATCGGGGGGCGCACTATGGCTACACCTTC
CDR3aa: CASSPYRGAHYGYTF
d_gene: -
abundance: -
j_gene: TRBJ1-2
v_gene: TRBV7-2

CDR3nt: TGTGCCAGCAGCTTCGTAAGGGGCGGTGAACAGGGAGAAGCTTTCTTT
CDR3aa: CASSFVRGGEQGEAFF
d_gene: -
abundance: -
j_gene: TRBJ1-1
v_gene: TRBV7-9

CDR3nt: TGTGCCAGCTCACCACTTACGGCTAACTATGGCTACACCTTC
CDR3aa: CASSPLTANYGYTF
d_gene: -
abundance: -
j_gene: TRBJ1-2
v_gene: TRBV18

CDR3nt: TGTGCCAGCAGCGTACGAGCGGGAGGGCTATCAGGGGAGACCCAGTACTTC
CDR3aa: CASSVRAGGLSGETQYF
d_gene: TRBD2
abundance: -
j_gene: TRBJ2-5
v_gene: TRBV9

CDR3nt: TGTGCCAGCAGTTTAACGCGGGAGGGACCCTACAATGAGCAGTTCTTC
CDR3aa: CASSLTREGPYNEQFF
d_gene: TRBD2
abundance: -
j_gene: TRBJ2-1
v_gene: TRBV27

CDR3nt: TGTGCCAGCTCAGAGGGACAGTGGGGAAACACCATATATTTT
CDR3aa: CASSEGQWGNTIYF
d_gene: TRBD1
abundance: few
j_gene: TRBJ1-3
v_gene: TRBV18

CDR3nt: TGTGCCAGCAGCTTAGCTCTCACCCGGACTAGGGGCCTCACAGATACGCAGTATTTT
CDR3aa: CASSLALTRTRGLTDTQYF
d_gene: TRBD2
abundance: -
j_gene: TRBJ2-3
v_gene: TRBV11-3

CDR3nt: TGTGCCAGTAGTCCGGGACAGGGGCCCTCCTACGAGCAGTACTTC
CDR3aa: CASSPGQGPSYEQYF
d_gene: TRBD1
abundance: -
j_gene: TRBJ2-7
v_gene: TRBV19

CDR3nt: TGTGCCAGCAGCCAAGGTGGCGGGCGGGATCTGCGCGAGCAGTACTTC
CDR3aa: CASSQGGGRDLREQYF
d_gene: -
abundance: -
j_gene: TRBJ2-7
v_gene: TRBV14

CDR3nt: TGTGCCAGCATGGGACTAGCGGCATACAATGAGCAGTTCTTC
CDR3aa: CASMGLAAYNEQFF
d_gene: TRBD2
abundance: -
j_gene: TRBJ2-1
v_gene: TRBV2

CDR3nt: TGTGCCAGCAGCCCAAAACAGGGGGCGAGCCCCAATGAGCAGTTCTTC
CDR3aa: CASSPKQGASPNEQFF
d_gene: TRBD1
abundance: -
j_gene: TRBJ2-1
v_gene: TRBV7-9

CDR3nt: TGTGCCATCAATCCGCTACAGGGTTTGGGTGGCTACACCTTC
CDR3aa: CAINPLQGLGGYTF
d_gene: -
abundance: -
j_gene: TRBJ1-2
v_gene: TRBV10-3

CDR3nt: TGTGCCAGCAGCTTGGCCTTAGCGGGAGGCGACCTGGTCGGGGAGCTGTTTTTT
CDR3aa: CASSLALAGGDLVGELFF
d_gene: TRBD2
abundance: -
j_gene: TRBJ2-2
v_gene: TRBV5-6